The source of this TCR beta chain is a study of T cells in localized non-small cell lung cancer. Study-wide results and caveats: In the blood, greater T cell density corresponded to longer overall survival. Owing to sequencing of a solitary tumor region, heterogeneity cannot be discounted. Of the tissues analyzed, uninvolved adjacent lung showed maximal T cell clonality, greater than tumor. Detection in adjacent lung was observed for a median around 50 of the top 100 tumor clones.

Germline CDR1 MNHEY, CDR2 SMNVEV (reference sequence). V lost 5 bases to trimming and J lost 4 bases, with 23 bases between them. The CDR3 has 17 residues. As regards this clone: The antigen remains unidentified.

Profiling relied on immunoSEQ multiplex PCR, and the TCRdb table lists in-frame clones only, not all of them. In the table there are around 20,000 clones, more than 75% of which are singletons. Sample: PBMCs, taken before any cancer treatment. The source of this sequence is a woman aged 35-75 years with stage II squamous cell lung carcinoma. The chain employs TRBV27 and TRBJ1-2; D ambiguous. As DNA, the CDR3 is TGTGCCAGCAGTCCCTCGGGGAGTACCCACGTCGTCTATGGCTACACCTTC. This encodes CASSPSGSTHVVYGYTF.